These 23 T cell receptor beta chains were all obtained from the same sample, sequenced in a study of Ad26.COV2.S vaccination and SARS-CoV-2 variants (dated by TCRdb to about 2021). The sample's treatment or condition label, decoded: around 19 received Ad26.COV2.S at low or high dose, single or two shots; 5 received placebo; per-sample allocation not given. For vaccine and placebo recipients, repertoires were sequenced using samples collected on day 63 after the first injection. The library was generated by the immunoSEQ multiplex PCR assay. TCRdb stores this immuneACCESS table with in-frame sequences only. Part of the clones is absent; in the studies checked, under half of the shortfall reflects unresolved V genes, and no reason is known for the rest. The sample table records some 390,000 clones; about 85% of these occur just once. Together, the top ten hold 3.5% of the sample. The material sequenced was peripheral blood, taken in a trial of Ad26.COV2.S vaccine versus placebo. Source of these receptors: a person aged 18 to 65 who received the Ad26.COV2.S COVID-19 vaccine or a placebo.

This chain links TRBV5-1 with TRBJ1-2; tentatively, D is TRBD1 (5 bases). There are 14 residues in the CDR3. Germline loops: CDR1 SGHRS, CDR2 YFSETQ. The V end lost 6 bases, the J end lost 2 bases, and 14 bases lay between the germline ends. The CDR3 nucleotides are TGCGCCAGCACCAACTCCGGGGCGAACTATGGCTACACCTTC. It is translated as CASTNSGANYGYTF.

V is TRBV6-2 or TRBV6-3 and J is TRBJ1-1, with a weak D call TRBD1 (6 bases). CDR1 and CDR2 from the germline V gene are MNHEY and SVGEGT. Trimming stripped 2 bases from V and 3 bases from J, with 10 bases between. The CDR3 spans 14 residues. The CDR3 is CASSYNRDHTEAFF. CDR3 bases: TGTGCCAGCAGTTACAACAGGGATCACACTGAAGCTTTCTTT.

This clone came up a few times. The chain joins TRBV20-1 to TRBJ1-4; 7 positions match TRBD1. Germline values: CDR1 DFQATT, CDR2 SNEGSKA (reference sequence). This CDR3 has 11 residues. The CDR3 loop is CSGTANEKLFF. CDR3 bases: TGCAGCGGGACAGCTAATGAAAAACTGTTTTTT.

The genes are TRBV5-1 and TRBJ1-1; D gene ambiguous. V was shortened by 0 bases and J by 1 base, with 7 bases between the two germline ends. The CDR3 loop spans 14 amino acids. The germline gives CDR1 SGHRS, CDR2 YFSETQ. CDR3 nucleotide sequence: TGCGCCAGCAGCTTGGCTGTCGGGAACACTGAAGCTTTCTTT. This sequence encodes CASSLAVGNTEAFF.

The genes are TRBV18 and TRBJ2-7; no clear D gene. The CDR3 consists of 11 residues. Germline assignment: CDR1 KGHSH and CDR2 LQKENI. V dropped 5 bases and J dropped 4 bases, with 6 bases sitting between them. CDR3 nucleotide sequence: TGTGCCAGCTCAAAAGTATACGAGCAGTACTTC. It yields the protein CASSKVYEQYF.

This chain uses TRBV19 with TRBJ2-5, with 9 bases identical to TRBD2. This CDR3 has 15 residues. V lost 4 bases, J lost 5 bases, and 8 bases stayed unmatched. The germline V gene encodes CDR1 LNHDA and CDR2 SQIVND (reference sequence). CDR3 region: CASSKWRGGHETQYF. CDR3 coding DNA: TGTGCCAGTAGTAAATGGCGGGGGGGCCATGAGACCCAGTACTTC.

The chain combines TRBV5-5 with TRBJ1-2; D gene unclear. Germline V lookup: CDR1 SGHKS, CDR2 YYEKEE (reference sequence). Trimming removed 0 bases at V and 3 bases at J, with 9 bases between. This CDR3 is 14 amino acids long. The CDR3 protein is CASSLVFQDYGYTF. CDR3 bases: TGTGCCAGCAGCTTGGTCTTCCAGGACTATGGCTACACCTTC.

The chain links TRBV7-8 to TRBJ2-5, with no clear D. From germline, CDR1 is SGHVS and CDR2 FQNEAQ. Between the trimmed V and J ends, which lost 0 bases and 1 base, there was a span of 6 bases. This CDR3 has 14 residues. CDR3 protein: CASSLAEIQETQYF. CDR3 DNA sequence: TGTGCCAGCAGCTTAGCGGAGATCCAAGAGACCCAGTACTTC.

The chain recombines TRBV6-1 with TRBJ1-1; 9 bases line up with TRBD1. This CDR3 is built from 14 residues. Trimming cost V 3 bases and J 1 base; bases outside gene matches: 0. CDR1 and CDR2 from the germline V gene are MNHNS and SASEGT. The CDR3: CASSEDRGNTEAFF. Written as DNA, the CDR3 is TGTGCCAGCAGTGAGGACAGGGGGAACACTGAAGCTTTCTTT.

The genes are TRBV4-2 and TRBJ1-4; no firm D call. The germline gives CDR1 LGHNA, CDR2 YNFKEQ. V gave up 0 bases and J gave up 11 bases, with 10 bases separating them. The CDR3 has 13 amino acids. In DNA form, the CDR3 reads TGTGCCAGCAGCCAAGATCGGAAAGACAAACTGTTTTTT. Encoded protein: CASSQDRKDKLFF.

This sequence joins TRBV11-3 and TRBJ2-3; the D gene could be TRBD1 or TRBD2 (6 bases each). Germline V lookup: CDR1 SGHNT, CDR2 YENEEA. The CDR3 totals 17 residues. V shed 3 bases and J shed 5 bases, with 21 bases lying between them. DNA for the CDR3: TGTGCCAGCAGCTTGGGTCTCTTTTCGGGGGCGGGAGATACGCAGTATTTT. It is translated as CASSLGLFSGAGDTQYF.

The chain is built from TRBV21-1 and TRBJ1-2; TRBD1, as called in the table, went unchecked against the DNA. TRBV21-1 is listed as a pseudogene. The CDR3 covers 16 residues. The CDR3 loop is CASSKVVGAGYYGYTF. CDR3 bases: TGTGCCAGCAGCAAAGTAGTGGGGGCCGGTTACTATGGCTACACCTTC.

This rearrangement joins TRBV5-1 to TRBJ2-5; perhaps D is TRBD1 or TRBD2 (5 bases each). V dropped 4 bases and J dropped 5 bases, with 21 bases sitting between them. The length of the CDR3 is 16 residues. The V gene's germline CDR1 is SGHRS and CDR2 YFSETQ. The CDR3 reads CASSTVRGVYSETQYF. As DNA, the CDR3 is TGCGCCAGCAGCACGGTGAGGGGCGTGTATTCGGAGACCCAGTACTTC.

This chain links TRBV9 with TRBJ1-5; perhaps TRBD1 as D (5 bases). V lost 2 bases to trimming and J lost 1 base, with 7 bases between them. Germline values: CDR1 SGDLS, CDR2 YYNGEE. The CDR3 has 14 amino acids. The CDR3 reads CASSVTESNQPQHF. In DNA, the CDR3 is TGTGCCAGCAGCGTGACAGAGAGCAATCAGCCCCAGCATTTT.

The chain employs TRBV2 and TRBJ2-7, with D tentatively TRBD1 (5 bases). Trimming pared 2 bases from V and 7 bases from J, leaving 15 bases between. Germline V gene sequence: CDR1 SNHLY, CDR2 FYNNEI. The CDR3 loop spans 14 amino acids. In nucleotides, the CDR3 is TGTGCCAGCAGTGAAAACCGGCAGGGCGGTGAGCAGTACTTC. This encodes CASSENRQGGEQYF. Filled out from reference TRBV2 and TRBJ2-7, the complete variable domain reads EPEVTQTPSHQVTQMGQEVILRCVPISNHLYFYWYRQILGQKVEFLVSFYNNEISEKSEIFDDQFSVERPDGSNFTLKIRSTKLEDSAMYFCASSENRQGGEQYFGPGTRLTVT.

V and J are TRBV9 and TRBJ2-3; D is perhaps TRBD2 (5 bases). CDR3 length equals 15 residues. CDR1 SGDLS and CDR2 YYNGEE come from the germline V gene. V lost 3 bases to trimming and J lost 2 bases, with 13 bases between them. CDR3 sequence: CASSGGPPDTDTQYF. CDR3 nucleotide sequence: TGTGCCAGCAGCGGAGGGCCCCCGGACACAGATACGCAGTATTTT.

This chain joins TRBV5-1 and TRBJ1-1; no reliable D call. Germline lookup yields CDR1 SGHRS and CDR2 YFSETQ. The CDR3 runs 15 residues. V lost 4 bases and J lost 3, with 16 bases in between. The CDR3 DNA sequence: TGCGCCAGCAGCCCGGGTGGAGGGATGGACACTGAAGCTTTCTTT. Its translation is CASSPGGGMDTEAFF. Filled out from reference TRBV5-1 and TRBJ1-1, the complete variable domain reads KAGVTQTPRYLIKTRGQQVTLSCSPISGHRSVSWYQQTPGQGLQFLFEYFSETQRNKGNFPGRFSGRQFSNSRSEMNVSTLELGDSALYLCASSPGGGMDTEAFFGQGTRLTVV.

The gene calls are TRBV11-3 and TRBJ1-1; D unresolved. V was shortened by 5 bases and J by 4 bases, with 11 bases between the two germline ends. The CDR3 sequence is 13 residues long. The V gene's germline CDR1 is SGHNT and CDR2 YENEEA. CDR3 coding DNA: TGTGCCAGCAGCCCCAGTGGCAGCACTGAAGCTTTCTTT. Protein: CASSPSGSTEAFF. The full variable domain, with the rest looked up from reference TRBV11-3 and TRBJ1-1, is EAGVVQSPRYKIIEKKQPVAFWCNPISGHNTLYWYLQNLGQGPELLIRYENEEAVDDSQLPKDRFSAERLKGVDSTLKIQPAELGDSAVYLCASSPSGSTEAFFGQGTRLTVV.

The CDR3: CASSLGIPGQYF. The CDR3 nucleotides are TGTGCCAGCAGCTTGGGTATCCCGGGGCAGTACTTC. This sequence joins TRBV5-8 and TRBJ2-7; no reliable D call. The germline V gene encodes CDR1 SGHTS and CDR2 YDEGEE. The CDR3 totals 12 residues. V lost 0 bases to trimming and J lost 9 bases, with 10 bases between them.

The DNA for the CDR3 is TGCAGCGTGAAAGTCTCTAACTATGGCTACACCTTC. As protein: CSVKVSNYGYTF. The V call is TRBV29-1, the J call TRBJ1-2; the D is unclear. This CDR3 spans 12 amino acids. Per germline, CDR1 SQVTM and CDR2 ANQGSEA. Between the trimmed V and J ends, which lost 6 bases and 0 bases, there was a span of 8 bases. Drawing the rest from reference TRBV29-1 and TRBJ1-2, the complete variable domain is SAVISQKPSRDICQRGTSLTIQCQVDSQVTMMFWYRQQPGQSLTLIATANQGSEATYESGFVIDKFPISRPNLTFSTLTVSNMSPEDSSIYLCSVKVSNYGYTFGSGTRLTVV.

This chain uses TRBV6-6 with TRBJ1-6, with D unclear. Germline V gene data show CDR1 as MNHNY and CDR2 as SVGAGI (reference sequence). The germline V and J ends were trimmed by 5 bases and 5 bases, with 13 bases remaining between them. This CDR3 is 15 amino acids long. The CDR3 nucleotides are TGTGCCAGCAGTGCCCGGACGGCCAATAATTCACCCCTCCACTTT. It yields the protein CASSARTANNSPLHF.

The chain couples TRBV5-8 to TRBJ2-5; no firm D call. Germline CDR1 and CDR2: SGHTS and YDEGEE. The CDR3 runs to 15 residues. Trimming removed 0 bases from V and 4 bases from J, with 13 bases in between. CDR3 in DNA: TGTGCCAGCAGCTTGGTTCGAAGGGTGAGAGAGACCCAGTACTTC. This gives the protein CASSLVRRVRETQYF.

The gene calls are TRBV7-9 and TRBJ2-6; D call uncertain. This CDR3 is 16 amino acids long. Germline V gives CDR1 SEHNR, CDR2 FQNEAQ (reference sequence). Trimming took off 6 bases at V and 2 bases at J, with 14 bases between the two ends. CDR3 DNA sequence: TGTGCCAGCAGATATCGTTCGGTTGCTGGGGCCAACGTCCTGACTTTC. It translates to CASRYRSVAGANVLTF.